The 6 T cell receptor beta chains below were found in one sample sequenced in a study of CD8 T cells in ankylosing spondylitis (dated by TCRdb to 2015 to 2018). Study-wide findings and limitations: Blood from ankylosing spondylitis patients appeared to be characterized by a TCR beta motif made up of 8 or 9 highly homologous amino acid variants.

The method was 5' RACE. TCRdb shows the sequencer as Illumina HiSeq 2500. TCRdb trimmed public reads at Q25 via fastp, called clones via MiXCR and kept in-frame beta chains. Rows with a matching CDR3 protein are joined into one entry that keeps the most common DNA and genes. For this sample the table gives hundreds of thousands of distinct CDR3 sequences, of which approximately 20% were detected only once. The ten largest clonotypes hold about 39% of the sample. Antigens for these TCRs are unknown. The specimen sequenced was blood, either unsorted or a sorted T cell fraction (not recorded which). Receptors were obtained from a male donor with ankylosing spondylitis.

The V call is TRBV29-1, the J call TRBJ1-2; weak D call: TRBD1 (5 bases). There are 13 residues in the CDR3. CDR1 is SQVTM, CDR2 ANQGSEA, per germline. The V end was cut by 3 bases, the J end by 3 bases, with 11 bases between. CDR3 protein: CSVDPGPDYGYTF. The CDR3 region has the DNA TGCAGCGTTGATCCAGGGCCTGACTATGGCTACACCTTC.

This clonotype has more than one count but fewer than ten. The chain has TRBV7-9 and TRBJ2-1; TRBD2 is a possible D gene (5 bases). Germline CDR1 reads SEHNR; CDR2 reads FQNEAQ (reference sequence). This CDR3 is built from 14 residues. V was shortened by 1 base and J by 9 bases, with 13 bases between the two germline ends. DNA of the CDR3: TGTGCCAGCAGCTTAGGTTCCCCCGCGGGTGAGCAGTTCTTC. Translation: CASSLGSPAGEQFF.

The gene calls are TRBV6-5 and TRBJ1-2; 7 nucleotides agree with TRBD1. This CDR3 has 15 amino acids. The germline V gene encodes CDR1 MNHEY and CDR2 SVGAGI. V lost 2 bases and J lost 3; bases outside the gene matches: 6. The CDR3 protein is CASSYDAGGDYGYTF. The DNA for the CDR3 is TGTGCCAGCAGTTACGACGCAGGGGGTGACTATGGCTACACCTTC.

The chain links TRBV6-2 or TRBV6-3 to TRBJ2-7; no clear D. The V and J ends lost 1 base and 7 bases respectively, with 8 bases between them. The CDR3 length is 12 residues. Germline V gene lookup returns CDR1 MNHEY and CDR2 SVGEGT. CDR3 sequence reads: CASSYLGVEQYF. In DNA, the CDR3 is TGTGCCAGCAGTTACTTGGGTGTGGAGCAGTACTTC.

J is TRBJ2-3 and V is TRBV27; D perhaps matches TRBD2 (6 bases). This CDR3 is 12 amino acids long. Germline assignment: CDR1 MNHEY and CDR2 SMNVEV (reference sequence). V gave up 2 bases and J gave up 8 bases, with 8 bases separating them. CDR3 DNA sequence: TGTGCCAGCAGTTTAGTGGGGGGTACGCAGTATTTT. This gives the protein CASSLVGGTQYF.

The V gene is TRBV7-9, the J gene TRBJ2-1, with a weak D call TRBD1 (6 bases). The length of the CDR3 is 15 residues. CDR1 is SEHNR, CDR2 FQNEAQ, per germline (reference sequence). Trimming took 4 bases from V and 8 from J, leaving 18 bases between them. In DNA form, the CDR3 reads TGTGCCAGCAGCTGGGGGCTTGGCCATCGGGATGAGCAGTTCTTC. It yields the protein CASSWGLGHRDEQFF.